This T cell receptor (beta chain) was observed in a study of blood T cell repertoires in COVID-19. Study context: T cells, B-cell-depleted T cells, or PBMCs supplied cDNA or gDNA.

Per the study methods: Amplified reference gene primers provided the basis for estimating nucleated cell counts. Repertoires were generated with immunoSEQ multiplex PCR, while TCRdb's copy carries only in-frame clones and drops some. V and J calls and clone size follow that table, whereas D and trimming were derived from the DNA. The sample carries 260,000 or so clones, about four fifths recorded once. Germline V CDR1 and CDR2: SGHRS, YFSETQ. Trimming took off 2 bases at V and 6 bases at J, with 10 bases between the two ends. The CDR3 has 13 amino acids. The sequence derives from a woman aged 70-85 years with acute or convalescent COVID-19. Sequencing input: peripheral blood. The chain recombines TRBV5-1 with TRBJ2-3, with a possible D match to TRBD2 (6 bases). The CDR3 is CASSFGTLDTQYF. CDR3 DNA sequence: TGCGCCAGCAGCTTCGGGACTTTGGATACGCAGTATTTT.